The rows below give T cell receptor beta chains drawn from one sample of a study of blood T cell repertoires in COVID-19. Some clones are missing from TCRdb's copy, which holds only in-frame ones; the method was immunoSEQ multiplex PCR. Of 290,000 or so clones in the sample, around 90% were seen once. The sequencing input was PBMCs or T cells enriched from blood (not recorded which). Every receptor here comes from a woman in her thirties who had recovered from COVID-19. CDR3s include the opening cysteine and the closing phenylalanine or tryptophan. Fields, in order: J gene, CDR3 length, clone size, D gene, V gene, CDR3 DNA, CDR3 protein. A D gene is named only where the DNA matches it firmly. Size is stated for part of the rows, as once, few or many counts, or as a class when the clone is expanded.

>TRBJ1-2|14|NA|NA|TRBV5-4
TGTGCCAGCAGCTTGGACAGGTCGCTCTATGGCTACACCTTC
CASSLDRSLYGYTF
>TRBJ2-3|16|NA|TRBD2|TRBV4-3
TGCGCCAGCAGCCAAGCTACCGGGAGGAACACAGATACGCAGTATTTT
CASSQATGRNTDTQYF
>TRBJ2-6|15|NA|NA|TRBV27
TGTGCCAGCACTCTTACGGGGGCTGGGGCCAACGTCCTGACTTTC
CASTLTGAGANVLTF
>TRBJ1-1|11|NA|NA|TRBV20-1
TGCAGTCCGGGACAGAACACTGAAGCTTTCTTT
CSPGQNTEAFF
>TRBJ2-7|15|NA|TRBD1|TRBV11-2
TGTGCCAGCAGCTCCGTTGGACAGGGAACCTACGAGCAGTACTTC
CASSSVGQGTYEQYF
>TRBJ1-5|14|NA|NA|TRBV20-1
TGCAGTGCTAGTCAGGTGGCCCCAGATCAGCCCCAGCATTTT
CSASQVAPDQPQHF
>TRBJ1-2|14|NA|NA|TRBV11-3
TGTGCCAGCAGCTTAAGCTCGGCCGGAGATGGCTACACCTTC
CASSLSSAGDGYTF
>TRBJ1-5|16|NA|NA|TRBV6-2/TRBV6-3
TGTGCCAGCAGTTACTCGACTTCCGGGTTTAATCAGCCCCAGCATTTT
CASSYSTSGFNQPQHF
>TRBJ2-7|13|few|TRBD2|TRBV27
TGTGCCAGCAGGGGTCTAGCGGGAGTGGAGCAGTACTTC
CASRGLAGVEQYF
>TRBJ2-2|14|NA|NA|TRBV7-8
TGTGCCAGCAGCCCATCACGGGTCGCCGGGGAGCTGTTTTTT
CASSPSRVAGELFF
>TRBJ2-2|15|NA|NA|TRBV6-4
TGTGCCAGCAGTGTTGGGGCGATAGGCACCGGGGAGCTGTTTTTT
CASSVGAIGTGELFF
>TRBJ1-3|14|NA|NA|TRBV28
TGTGCCAGCAGAAACTCAGGGTACGGAAACACCATATATTTT
CASRNSGYGNTIYF
>TRBJ1-2|12|NA|NA|TRBV19
TGTGCCAGTAAGGAGGGAATGGACGGCTACACCTTC
CASKEGMDGYTF
>TRBJ2-6|16|NA|TRBD1|TRBV29-1
TGCAGCGTTGAGGGACAGGGGACCTCTGGGGCCAACGTCCTGACTTTC
CSVEGQGTSGANVLTF
>TRBJ1-2|15|NA|TRBD1|TRBV28
TGTGCCAGCAGCTTCTCGGACAGGATAAACTATGGCTACACCTTC
CASSFSDRINYGYTF
>TRBJ1-1|15|NA|NA|TRBV19
TGTGCCAGTAGTATTACCCAAACGACAGTCACTGGAGCTTTCTTT
CASSITQTTVTGAFF
>TRBJ2-3|16|NA|TRBD1|TRBV27
TGTGCCAGCAGTTTAAGTGTCCAGGGGGCGCGAGATACGCAGTATTTT
CASSLSVQGARDTQYF
>TRBJ2-1|14|once|NA|TRBV7-2
TGTGCCAGCAGCGCCCGCGGGGCCCACAATGAGCAGTTCTTC
CASSARGAHNEQFF
>TRBJ2-5|13|NA|NA|TRBV5-4
TGTGCCAGCAGCTTGGTTGGGAGAGAGACCCAGTACTTC
CASSLVGRETQYF
>TRBJ2-1|15|NA|TRBD2|TRBV19
TGTGCCAGTAGTATCCAAAGCGGGAGGTCTAATGAGCAGTTCTTC
CASSIQSGRSNEQFF
>TRBJ2-5|13|NA|NA|TRBV2
TGTGCCAGCAGAAGCGGAGGGTTGGAGACCCAGTACTTC
CASRSGGLETQYF
>TRBJ2-7|18|NA|TRBD2|TRBV4-3
TGCGCCAGCAGCCAAGTAGCGGTAGGGAGCGGGAGTTTCTACGAGCAGTACTTC
CASSQVAVGSGSFYEQYF
>TRBJ1-1|15|NA|NA|TRBV27
TGTGCCAGCAGTTCGGGAGGGCGGATGAACACTGAAGCTTTCTTT
CASSSGGRMNTEAFF
>TRBJ1-5|15|NA|NA|TRBV19
TGTGCCAGTAGTACCCGGACAAGACCCAATCAGCCCCAGCATTTT
CASSTRTRPNQPQHF
>TRBJ1-4|15|NA|NA|TRBV7-2
TGTGCCAGCAGCCGCCAGGGCGGCACTAATGAAAAACTGTTTTTT
CASSRQGGTNEKLFF
>TRBJ2-1|16|NA|NA|TRBV10-1
TGCGCCAGCAGTGCATTTAGCTATAGCTCCTACAATGAGCAGTTCTTC
CASSAFSYSSYNEQFF
>TRBJ2-1|15|NA|TRBD2|TRBV3-1/TRBV3-2
TGTGCCAGCAGCCAAGTGGGACTAGCCGACAATGAGCAGTTCTTC
CASSQVGLADNEQFF
>TRBJ2-7|15|NA|TRBD2|TRBV28
TGTGCCAGCAGCCATCGACTAGCGGATTTCTACGAGCAGTACTTC
CASSHRLADFYEQYF
>TRBJ2-7|16|NA|TRBD2|TRBV2
TGTGCCAGCAGGGGGAGAACTATACAGCGGGAGAACGAGCAGTACTTC
CASRGRTIQRENEQYF
>TRBJ1-2|16|few|TRBD1|TRBV5-6
TGTGCCAGCAGCTTGATCCCCCCTCTTGGACAGGGCCGCTACACCTTC
CASSLIPPLGQGRYTF
>TRBJ2-1|12|NA|NA|TRBV9
TGTGCCAGCAGCCCTTCGGGGGTTGAGCAGTTCTTC
CASSPSGVEQFF
>TRBJ1-5|18|NA|NA|TRBV19
TGTGCCAGTAGCGGGGGGCGGACATGGCAGTTTAGCAATCAGCCCCAGCATTTT
CASSGGRTWQFSNQPQHF
>TRBJ2-2|17|NA|TRBD1|TRBV28
TGTGCCAGCAGCCCACCTCCGGGACAGGGTTACACCGGGGAGCTGTTTTTT
CASSPPPGQGYTGELFF
>TRBJ2-5|16|NA|TRBD2|TRBV7-9
TGTGCCAGCAGCTTAGCCCAGCGGGAGGACCAAGAGACCCAGTACTTC
CASSLAQREDQETQYF
>TRBJ1-4|14|NA|NA|TRBV7-9
TGTGCCAGCGGGAGGGACGGCGCTAATGAAAAACTGTTTTTT
CASGRDGANEKLFF
>TRBJ2-1|16|NA|NA|TRBV19
TGTGCCAGTAGCCCAGCGGGGCAGGGGACCTACAATGAGCAGTTCTTC
CASSPAGQGTYNEQFF
>TRBJ1-5|17|NA|TRBD1|TRBV27
TGTGCCAGCAGCTCACACTCCGACAGGGGCGGCAATCAGCCCCAGCATTTT
CASSSHSDRGGNQPQHF
>TRBJ2-2|15|NA|TRBD2|TRBV5-4
TGTGCCAGCAACCCCGGACTAGCGGCCACCGGGGAGCTGTTTTTT
CASNPGLAATGELFF
>TRBJ2-1|17|NA|TRBD1|TRBV29-1
TGCAGCGTTGATCAACCGCCGGGACAGGGGTCCTACAATGAGCAGTTCTTC
CSVDQPPGQGSYNEQFF
>TRBJ1-5|15|NA|NA|TRBV6-5
TGTGCCAGCAGTTACGACGGGACTACTGATCAGCCCCAGCATTTT
CASSYDGTTDQPQHF
>TRBJ2-2|16|few|TRBD1|TRBV7-9
TGTGCCAGCAGCTTAAACAGGGGGCAGAACACCGGGGAGCTGTTTTTT
CASSLNRGQNTGELFF
>TRBJ1-4|14|NA|NA|TRBV5-1
TGCGCCAGCAGCTTGGGGGGAGCTACCGAAAAACTGTTTTTT
CASSLGGATEKLFF
>TRBJ2-5|15|once|TRBD2|TRBV9
TGTGCCAGCAGCGTAGGCGGGGGTCGGGAAGAGACCCAGTACTTC
CASSVGGGREETQYF
>TRBJ1-2|15|NA|TRBD1|TRBV5-6
TGTGCCAGCAGCTTCCCGGACAGGGTAAGCTATGGCTACACCTTC
CASSFPDRVSYGYTF
>TRBJ2-2|14|once|NA|TRBV18
TGTGCCAGCTCACGCCAGGGAGGCACCGGGGAGCTGTTTTTT
CASSRQGGTGELFF
>TRBJ1-5|14|NA|NA|TRBV6-2/TRBV6-3
TGTGCCAGCAGTTACGACCCGAGGGATCAGCCCCAGCATTTT
CASSYDPRDQPQHF
>TRBJ1-5|15|once|TRBD1|TRBV24-1
TGTGCCACCAGTGACCAGACAGGGGGAATGCAGCCCCAGCATTTT
CATSDQTGGMQPQHF
>TRBJ1-2|14|NA|TRBD1|TRBV5-4
TGTGCCAGCAGCTTGGGGGGGGACAGTTACGGCTACACCTTC
CASSLGGDSYGYTF
>TRBJ1-2|16|NA|TRBD1|TRBV7-2
TGTGCCAGCAGCTCGACAGGACAGGGGAATCGGTATGGCTACACCTTC
CASSSTGQGNRYGYTF
>TRBJ1-1|13|NA|TRBD1|TRBV28
TGTGCCAGCAGTTTCACGGACAGGGTGGGGGCTTTCTTT
CASSFTDRVGAFF
>TRBJ1-2|19|NA|TRBD1|TRBV7-9
TGTGCCAGCAGCCCTGCCGGACAGGGGGCGATTGGGGTGGAAAATGGCTACACCTTC
CASSPAGQGAIGVENGYTF
>TRBJ2-7|13|NA|NA|TRBV13
TGTGCCAGCAGCCGGACACAGGGAAACGAGCAGTACTTC
CASSRTQGNEQYF
>TRBJ2-2|14|few|NA|TRBV24-1
TGTGCCACCAGTGAGGGTCGGGACACCGGGGAGCTGTTTTTT
CATSEGRDTGELFF
>TRBJ1-1|15|NA|TRBD1|TRBV7-9
TGTGCCAGCAGCTTAGGAGGGGGCGCGGGGACTGAAGCTTTCTTT
CASSLGGGAGTEAFF
>TRBJ1-6|13|once|TRBD1|TRBV4-3
TGCGCCAGCAGCCTTACAGGGGGTTCACCCCTCCACTTT
CASSLTGGSPLHF
>TRBJ2-7|15|once|TRBD2|TRBV30
TGTGCCTGGGAACTCGGGACTAGCGGTTCCTACGAGCAGTACTTC
CAWELGTSGSYEQYF
>TRBJ2-2|18|NA|TRBD1|TRBV7-2
TGTGCCAGCAGCTTAGTGGGACAGGGATTCGCGAACACCGGGGAGCTGTTTTTT
CASSLVGQGFANTGELFF
>TRBJ1-4|13|NA|NA|TRBV12-3/TRBV12-4
TGTGCCAGCAGGCGGGTAGTTAATGAAAAACTGTTTTTT
CASRRVVNEKLFF